Listed here are 5 T cell receptor beta chains from one sample, sequenced in a study of blood T cells in healthy people across ages. With a J-beta primer mix and a sample-barcoded 5' primer, a second PCR ran roughly 6 to 12 cycles. TCRdb re-analysed the 5' RACE reads in MiXCR, keeping a single row per CDR3 protein. There are fewer than 900,000 distinct CDR3 sequences in the sample; about 40% occur only once, and around 20% lies in the top ten. The sequencing sample was made of blood. The source of these receptors is a woman between 55 and 75 years old in good health.

This clonotype turned up a few times. This chain uses TRBV27 with TRBJ2-5; the D call may be TRBD1 or TRBD2 (5 bases each). Germline-derived CDR1 and CDR2 are MNHEY and SMNVEV (reference sequence). With 1 base removed from V and 2 bases from J, the gap between germline ends came to 11 bases. CDR3 length: 15 residues. The chain's CDR3 is CASSLFNGGQETQYF. CDR3 DNA: TGTGCCAGCAGTTTATTCAATGGGGGACAAGAGACCCAGTACTTC.

The V gene is TRBV7-9, the J gene TRBJ2-1, with unresolved D. The V end was cut by 5 bases, the J end by 10 bases, with 9 bases between. The CDR3 contains 11 residues. Germline V CDR1 and CDR2: SEHNR, FQNEAQ (reference sequence). The CDR3 region has the DNA TGTGCCAGCAGCCCACGCTGGGAGCAGTTCTTC. Amino acid sequence: CASSPRWEQFF.

This clonotype appeared many times. The V call is TRBV3-1, the J call TRBJ2-3; D is unresolved. CDR1 and CDR2 (germline): LGHDT, YNNKEL (reference sequence). The CDR3 loop spans 14 amino acids. Trimming cost V 4 bases and J 3 bases, with 11 bases left between them. The CDR3 spells CASSPRDRTDTQYF. The DNA of the CDR3 is TGTGCCAGCAGCCCTCGAGATCGGACAGATACGCAGTATTTT.

The genes are TRBV11-3 and TRBJ2-1, with 9 bases fitting TRBD2. The junction had 16 bases not matched to a gene; V was cut back by 1 base and J by 9 bases. CDR3 size: 18 residues. Looked up from germline, CDR1 is SGHNT and CDR2 is YENEEA. The CDR3 protein is CASSLGLAGELAQGEQFF. CDR3 coding DNA: TGTGCCAGCAGCTTAGGTTTAGCGGGAGAATTGGCCCAGGGTGAGCAGTTCTTC.

This chain links TRBV12-3 or TRBV12-4 with TRBJ2-1; tentatively, D is TRBD1 (5 bases). The J call may be mistaken, given a closer DNA end match to TRBJ2-7. This CDR3 region has 14 residues. DNA of the CDR3: TGTGCCAGCAGTCGAGGACAATCCTACAATGAGCAGTACTTC. Translation: CASSRGQSYNEQYF.